The present T cell receptor (beta chain) was sequenced within a study of blood T cell repertoires in COVID-19. As for the study in general: T cells, B-cell-depleted T cells, or PBMCs supplied cDNA or gDNA.

Trimming took 0 bases from V and 6 from J, leaving 8 bases between them. The CDR3 runs 13 residues. Germline V CDR1 and CDR2: LGHDT, YNNKEL (reference sequence). TCRdb's table, derived via immunoSEQ multiplex PCR, lists solely in-frame clones and lacks some. The sample consists of about 110,000 clones, under 90% of them appearing once. The V gene is TRBV3-1 (or the pseudogene TRBV3-2), the J gene TRBJ1-2, with D uncertain. Sequencing was performed on peripheral blood. The sequence came from a woman aged 55 to 70 with acute or convalescent COVID-19. The CDR3 region is CASSQEGRNGYTF. CDR3 nucleotide sequence: TGTGCCAGCAGCCAAGAGGGCAGGAATGGCTACACCTTC.